This record covers a single T cell receptor beta chain. Its antigen remains undetermined. Base qualities are not at hand, and no much larger clone is one base apart. These data come from a study of CD8+CD57+ T cells in acquired aplastic anemia (dated by TCRdb to 2016 to 2019). Regarding the complete study: DNA extracted from sorted CD4+ and CD8+ cells had a mean of approximately 3.4 ug, with a range of about 0.18 to 27.4 ug. CD8+CD57+ expansion was defined as frequency above the mean frequency observed in healthy subjects.

Expansion of CD8+CD57+ cells had been shown by flow cytometry in the patients chosen for sequencing. Every patient had severe acquired aplastic anemia, diagnosed using the International Study of Aplastic Anemia and Agranulocytosis and Camitta criteria. Patients had received no therapy at the time of blood sampling. The study deep-sequenced TCR repertoires of sorted CD4+ and CD8+ blood T cells from severe aplastic anemia patients and healthy subjects. Patients were enrolled under clinicaltrials.gov protocols 00001620, 01623167, 00001397, 00071045, 00081523 and 00961064 in the USA. Ficoll-Paque density gradient centrifugation was used to isolate peripheral blood mononuclear cells. Before DNA extraction, CD4+ and CD8+ T cells were sorted by FACS or by magnetic beads. TCR beta VDJ combination and CDR3 sequence profiling used genomic DNA as the template. An Illumina HiSeq 2000 was used for TCR repertoire sequencing. The study's own analysis went as follows. Repertoires were assessed using TRBV/TRBJ rearrangement plots, CDR3 size and DJ length profiles, and Simpson's diversity index. The most abundant DNA sequence in the deep sequencing data was defined as the immunodominant clone. CDR3 amino acid sequences were screened for sharing across subjects and compared with published repertoires and the VDJdb database. TCRdb trimmed public reads at Q25 via fastp, called clones via MiXCR and kept in-frame beta chains. Rows are unified per CDR3 protein, each entry keeping the most common DNA and genes. These V and J calls originate from TCRdb's pipeline instead of the authors' own analysis. Counted in this sample were under 350,000 distinct CDR3 sequences; approximately 60% of them appeared once. Under 1.5% of the sample goes to the ten largest clones.

V and J are trimmed by 4 bases and 5 bases, and the gene matches miss 6 bases of the junction. CDR1 DFQATT and CDR2 SNEGSKA were looked up in the germline V gene (reference sequence). Spanning cysteine to phenylalanine, the CDR3 consists of 14 amino acids. Left in the record is the CDR3 DNA by itself, 42 bases read in frame from the first base. Results the study describes overall, beyond this receptor: Between patients and healthy controls, no significant difference in CD8+ Simpson's diversity was found (P=0.060). Some 27 CD8+ CDR3 sequences were found in both patients and controls but appeared to be highly expressed in patients and within the immunodominant clones of the patients.

The source material was sorted CD4+, CD8+, or CD8+CD57+ T cells (not recorded which) from PBMCs. The TCR was taken from a human donor with aplastic anemia. This chain is built from TRBV20-1 and TRBJ1-5; TRBD1 matches 9 bases in the middle. Here the CDR3 is given as CSAKGTGNDQPQHF. The DNA is TGCAGTGCTAAGGGGACAGGGAATGATCAGCCCCAGCATTTT.